This T cell receptor (beta chain) was obtained from a study of T cell responses to AZD1222 COVID-19 vaccine (dated by TCRdb to the early 2020s). In the study overall: Because spike-specific TCR depth and breadth did not differ between the two schedules, AZD1222 recipients who got a second dose at roughly 4 weeks were pooled with those who got a second dose at roughly 12 weeks. Trial participants were enrolled by age into 18-55, 56-69 and 70-plus year subgroups, with around 140, 26 and 57 TCR-sequenced participants respectively. TCR sequencing was performed for about 240 trial participants, of whom about 200 were given two doses of AZD1222 and approximately 25 were given two doses of MenACWY control vaccine.

What the study reported, not specific to this receptor: Epitopes outside the regions mutated in the B.1.351 and B.1.1.7 variants were reportedly recognized by nearly half of the unique spike-specific TCRs. Spike-specific TCR breadth and depth rose significantly after two AZD1222 doses compared with day 0 and with MenACWY recipients. CD4 TCRs associated with the vaccine covered the entire spike protein, and the dominant responses were in regions 160-218 and 743-854. Conclusions about previously exposed vaccinees are limited because only five to seven AZD1222 recipients were SARS-CoV-2 seropositive at baseline. Participants were mostly white British and included more females than males, and it was suggested by the authors that clonal diversity may have been underestimated. No day 14 peak-response samples were available, so repertoires were characterized only after the peak T cell response. In the small 56-69-year group, the increase in depth fell short of significance, most likely because of low power.

The CDR3 regions of human TCRbeta chains were analyzed by immunosequencing. The paper's processing steps were these. TCRs in the repertoires were compared against a reference library of SARS-CoV-2-specific TCRs that had been generated with the MIRA antigen-specificity platform. Breadth was defined as the fraction of unique TCRs that were SARS-CoV-2-associated, and depth was defined as the fraction of total T cells that were SARS-CoV-2-associated. Using the MIRA data, each spike-specific TCR was assigned both to the spike region to which the TCR was reactive and to a CD4 or CD8 class. Log10-transformed breadth and depth values were compared by one-way ANOVA with Sidak's multiple comparisons tests. What TCRdb holds here is the immuneACCESS table cut down to in-frame rearrangements. Part of the clones is not present; checked against another copy, under half of the missing clones reflect an unresolved V gene, and the others are unexplained. That table furnishes V, J and clone size, whereas the DNA furnished D and trimming. The sample table contains around 140,000 clones; only one count was recorded for 86% of them. Approximately 20% of the sample belongs to the ten largest clones.

CDR3 length: 16 amino acids, cysteine to phenylalanine. Just CDR3 DNA is preserved here, 48 bases in frame from base 1. V has 4 bases trimmed and J has 6 bases trimmed; junction bases matching no gene number 6. Per the germline V gene, SGDLS is the CDR1 and YYNGEE is the CDR2. Sample time point, as interpreted from the label and publication: baseline before first vaccination. The vaccinee samples were drawn from two UK trials, COV001 and COV002, one of which was a single-blind randomized controlled phase 2/3 trial testing AZD1222 (ChAdOx1 nCoV-19) in healthy adults. For TCRbeta chain sequencing, PBMC samples from trial participants were taken at day 0 and at day 28 after the second dose. With respect to this clone: The antigen this receptor binds is unknown. There are no base qualities to consult, and no much larger clone falls within one base.

This TCR was sampled from an adult in good health. The sequenced sample was peripheral blood, obtained on day 0 of AZD1222 vaccination. The V and J genes are TRBV9 and TRBJ2-1; 14 bases in the junction line up with TRBD2. The DNA sequence follows: TGTGCCAGCAGCCCGAGACTAGCGGGGGGGCCCAATGAGCAGTTCTTC. It translates to CASSPRLAGGPNEQFF.